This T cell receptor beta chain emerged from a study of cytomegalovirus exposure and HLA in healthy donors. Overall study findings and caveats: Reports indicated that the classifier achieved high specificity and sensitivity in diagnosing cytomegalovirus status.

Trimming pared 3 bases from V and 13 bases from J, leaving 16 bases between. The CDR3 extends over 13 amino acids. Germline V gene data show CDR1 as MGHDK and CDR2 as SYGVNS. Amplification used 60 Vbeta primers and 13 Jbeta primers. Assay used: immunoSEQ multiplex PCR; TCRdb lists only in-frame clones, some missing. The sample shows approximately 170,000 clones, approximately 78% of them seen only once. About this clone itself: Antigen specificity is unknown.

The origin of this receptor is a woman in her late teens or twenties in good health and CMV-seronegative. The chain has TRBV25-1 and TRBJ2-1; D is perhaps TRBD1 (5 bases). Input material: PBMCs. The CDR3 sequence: CASSESLGRFQFF. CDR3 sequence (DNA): TGTGCCAGCAGTGAGTCACTGGGGCGGTTCCAGTTCTTC.